A single sample gave rise to the 22 T cell receptor beta chains below, sequenced in a study of tumor-infiltrating lymphocytes in glioblastoma multiforme. TCRB libraries came from RNA via three nested multiplex PCR rounds. One entry per CDR3 protein results from TCRdb running MiXCR on the multiplex PCR reads. The sample records some 32,000 distinct CDR3 sequences, around 55% being singletons. Sequencing was done on a sample of brain tumor tissue. These receptors were obtained from a male donor with glioblastoma.

This clonotype appeared many times. V usage is TRBV12-3 or TRBV12-4 and J usage is TRBJ2-2, with 9 bases identical to TRBD1. The CDR3 consists of 17 residues. V dropped 6 bases and J dropped 6; count of bases not matched to a gene: 14. The CDR3 region has the DNA TGTGCCAGCAGCCTATGGACAGGGGATAGGTTGGCCGGGGAGCTGTTTTTT. Translating gives CASSLWTGDRLAGELFF.

Worth noting for this clonotype: At one boundary the junction diverges from the germline segment, which might be a read error. V usage is TRBV6-1 and J usage is TRBJ1-1; D gene uncertain. The length of the CDR3 is 14 residues. Germline CDR1 reads MNHNS; CDR2 reads SASEGT. The CDR3 loop is CASSKLAGRNETFF. Written as DNA, the CDR3 is TGTGCCAGCAGTAAACTGGCTGGACGGAATGAAACTTTCTTT.

By proportion, this clonotype is medium-sized. The chain recombines TRBV12-3 or TRBV12-4 with TRBJ1-6, with D perhaps TRBD1 (5 bases). V was cut by 3 bases and J by 7 bases, with 7 bases left in between. The CDR3 has 13 amino acids. CDR3 bases: TGTGCCAGCAGTTTTCGACAGAATTCACCCCTCCACTTT. Translation: CASSFRQNSPLHF.

The J gene is TRBJ2-1, the V gene TRBV11-2; D uncertain. The germline gives CDR1 SGHAT, CDR2 FQNNGV. The germline V and J ends were trimmed by 5 bases and 10 bases, with 9 bases remaining between them. The CDR3 spans 11 residues. Here the CDR3 reads CASSPRREQFF. In DNA form, the CDR3 reads TGTGCCAGCAGCCCTCGACGGGAGCAGTTCTTC. Full variable domain (outside the CDR3, taken from reference TRBV11-2 and TRBJ2-1): EAGVAQSPRYKIIEKRQSVAFWCNPISGHATLYWYQQILGQGPKLLIQFQNNGVVDDSQLPKDRFSAERLKGVDSTLKIQPAKLEDSAVYLCASSPRREQFFGPGTRLTVL.

Note on this clonotype: As the CDR3 is not closed by the conserved phenylalanine or tryptophan, this likely results from a read error. This chain joins TRBV5-4 and TRBJ2-7, with TRBD1 as a possible D gene (5 bases). V was clipped by 4 bases and J by 5 bases, with 16 bases between them. CDR3 length: 14 residues. Germline V gives CDR1 SGHNT, CDR2 YYREEE (reference sequence). The CDR3 is CASSPEQATHEQYL. The CDR3 DNA reads as TGTGCCAGCAGCCCTGAACAGGCAACTCACGAGCAGTACCTC.

V gene TRBV5-4 combines with J gene TRBJ2-1, with D perhaps TRBD2 (5 bases). The CDR3 consists of 18 residues. The V and J ends lost 0 bases and 0 bases respectively, with 16 bases between them. Germline CDR1 is SGHNT and CDR2 is YYREEE (reference sequence). CDR3 nucleotides: TGTGCCAGCAGCTTGGGTAGTCTAGCACCGAGCTCCTACAATGAGCAGTTCTTC. Its protein product is CASSLGSLAPSSYNEQFF. The whole variable domain, remainder taken from reference TRBV5-4 and TRBJ2-1, is ETGVTQSPTHLIKTRGQQVTLRCSSQSGHNTVSWYQQALGQGPQFIFQYYREEENGRGNFPPRFSGLQFPNYSSELNVNALELDDSALYLCASSLGSLAPSSYNEQFFGPGTRLTVL.

The gene calls are TRBV7-8 and TRBJ2-7; TRBD2 aligns across 10 bases. This CDR3 has 15 amino acids. V gave up 2 bases and J gave up 4 bases; unmatched junction bases: 5. Per germline, CDR1 SGHVS and CDR2 FQNEAQ. The CDR3: CASSLTATSGYEQYF. The DNA for the CDR3 is TGTGCCAGCAGCTTAACTGCGACTAGCGGGTACGAGCAGTACTTC.

This clonotype appeared many times. The chain has TRBV7-9 and TRBJ2-7, with a possible D match to TRBD1 (6 bases). Trimming removed 1 base from V and 1 base from J, with 14 bases in between. This CDR3 is 16 amino acids long. Germline values: CDR1 SEHNR, CDR2 FQNEAQ (reference sequence). The CDR3 DNA reads as TGTGCCAGCAGCTTAGGATTAGGACAGCGGTCCTACGAGCAGTACTTC. Translating gives CASSLGLGQRSYEQYF.

The CDR3 here is CASTNREAQVFQYF. DNA of the CDR3: TGTGCCAGCACCAACAGGGAAGCCCAGGTTTTCCAGTACTTC. V gene TRBV6-2 or TRBV6-3 combines with J gene TRBJ2-5; D might be TRBD1 (6 bases). This CDR3 is 14 amino acids long. The V gene's germline CDR1 is MNHEY and CDR2 SVGEGT. V lost 7 bases and J 10 bases, leaving 22 bases between the germline ends.

Of note for this clonotype: This CDR3 fails to terminate in the conserved phenylalanine or tryptophan, so it likely reflects a read error. V gene TRBV12-5 combines with J gene TRBJ2-3, with TRBD1 matching over 10 bases. Germline CDR1 reads LGHNT; CDR2 reads FRNRAP. The CDR3 has 15 residues. The CDR3 here is CAIGLGTGVADTQYV. Written as DNA, the CDR3 is TGTGCTATTGGTTTGGGGACAGGGGTAGCAGATACGCAGTATGTT.

In regard to this clonotype: The CDR3 ends on some other residue instead of the conserved phenylalanine or tryptophan, so this is likely a read error. The limits of the CDR3 on the DNA are not certain, so only TCRdb's listed CDR3 is given. The chain couples TRBV20-1 to TRBJ2-4. The CDR3 numbers 15 amino acids, ends counted. CDR1 is DFQATT, CDR2 SNEGSKA, per germline (reference sequence). CDR3 in amino acids: CSARPVRLAKNIQYL.

This clonotype was recorded a few times. The gene calls are TRBV5-1 and TRBJ2-2, with 14 bases that match TRBD2. The CDR3 is made up of 16 amino acids. Germline V gives CDR1 SGHRS, CDR2 YFSETQ. Trimming at V came to 7 bases and at J to 7 bases, leaving 9 bases not matched to a gene. CDR3 sequence (DNA): TGCGCCAGCGGGGGGACTAGCGGGAGATCGGTCGGGGAGCTGTTTTTT. Protein sequence: CASGGTSGRSVGELFF.

Turning to this clonotype: With a much larger clone just one base away, this may be a read error. CDR3 loop: CAWSVPRADTVELFF. The CDR3 DNA is TGTGCCTGGAGTGTCCCCAGGGCGGACACCGTGGAGCTGTTTTTT. This chain connects TRBV30 to TRBJ2-2; a weak D match, TRBD1 (5 bases). This CDR3 is 15 amino acids long. The V gene's germline CDR1 is GTSNPN and CDR2 SVGIG (reference sequence).

The rearrangement links TRBV29-1 to TRBJ1-4, with D unclear. The CDR3 has 14 residues. Germline V gives CDR1 SQVTM, CDR2 ANQGSEA. CDR3 DNA sequence: TGCATCGCCGTAGCAGGAGTGAATGCTGAAAAACTGTTTTTT. This translates into CIAVAGVNAEKLFF.

This clonotype has more than one count but fewer than ten. The genes are TRBV29-1 and TRBJ1-2; D perhaps matches TRBD1 (6 bases). V lost 3 bases and J lost 2, with 13 bases in between. Germline assignment: CDR1 SQVTM and CDR2 ANQGSEA. The CDR3 has 14 amino acids. The CDR3 loop is CSVENRDGNYGYTF. CDR3 coding DNA: TGCAGCGTTGAGAACAGGGACGGCAACTATGGCTACACCTTC.

The V and J genes are TRBV7-9 and TRBJ2-5; 7 bases are a match to TRBD2. The ends lost 3 bases at V and 5 bases at J; junction bases unmatched: 3. The CDR3 runs 13 residues. Germline CDR1 and CDR2: SEHNR and FQNEAQ (reference sequence). The CDR3 loop is CASSFGLGETQYF. The DNA of the CDR3 is TGTGCCAGCAGCTTCGGACTAGGGGAGACCCAGTACTTC.

This clonotype was counted many times. This chain connects TRBV6-5 to TRBJ2-1; 15 nucleotides line up with TRBD2. After removal of 5 bases from V and 10 bases from J, the junction contained 9 bases not matched to a gene. The CDR3 totals 16 residues. From germline, CDR1 is MNHEY and CDR2 SVGAGI. CDR3 in amino acids: CASSNPGTSGRREQFF. CDR3 DNA: TGTGCCAGCAGTAACCCCGGGACTAGCGGGAGGCGCGAGCAGTTCTTC.

Concerning this clonotype itself: One junction end does not reproduce the germline sequence, and a read error may be involved. The chain joins TRBV29-1 to TRBJ1-6; tentative D call: TRBD1 (6 bases). Germline V lookup: CDR1 SQVTM, CDR2 ANQGSEA. This CDR3 has 13 amino acids. CDR3 sequence reads: CSFAMDRESPLHF. The DNA of the CDR3 is TGCAGCTTTGCCATGGACAGAGAATCACCACTCCACTTT.

By frequency in the sample, this clonotype is medium-sized. This sequence joins TRBV11-2 and TRBJ2-2; D is perhaps TRBD2 (5 bases). This CDR3 is 14 amino acids long. Looked up from germline, CDR1 is SGHAT and CDR2 is FQNNGV. The V end lost 5 bases, the J end lost 4 bases, and 11 bases lay between the germline ends. The CDR3 region has the DNA TGTGCCAGCAGCCAACGGACTTTCACCGGGGAGCTGTTTTTT. Amino acids: CASSQRTFTGELFF. Full variable domain (missing parts from reference TRBV11-2 and TRBJ2-2): EAGVAQSPRYKIIEKRQSVAFWCNPISGHATLYWYQQILGQGPKLLIQFQNNGVVDDSQLPKDRFSAERLKGVDSTLKIQPAKLEDSAVYLCASSQRTFTGELFFGEGSRLTVL.

Only a few counts were recorded for this clonotype. A junction boundary mismatches the germline segment, possibly from a read error. V usage is TRBV20-1 and J usage is TRBJ2-7; D is possibly TRBD1 (5 bases). Looked up from germline, CDR1 is DFQATT and CDR2 is SNEGSKA (reference sequence). The CDR3 has 14 residues. The CDR3 region has the DNA TGCGGTGCTAGAGATGCCCAGGGCCCCTACGAACAGTACTTC. It is translated as CGARDAQGPYEQYF.

Points on this clonotype: The CDR3 does not close with the conserved phenylalanine or tryptophan, likely indicating a read error. This chain joins TRBV12-3 or TRBV12-4 and TRBJ2-3; D could derive from TRBD1 or TRBD2 (5 bases each). The CDR3 totals 14 residues. Trimming took 7 bases from V and 0 from J, leaving 11 bases between them. This CDR3 is CASTARGSTDTQYS. The DNA for the CDR3 is TGTGCCAGCACGGCGAGGGGCAGCACAGATACGCAGTATTCT.

As for this clonotype: A much more abundant neighbour one base away suggests this may be a read error. The rearrangement joins TRBV11-1 to TRBJ2-3; tentative D call: TRBD2 (6 bases). The germline gives CDR1 SGHAT, CDR2 FQDESV (reference sequence). The CDR3 is 16 amino acids. This chain's CDR3 is CASSLGYASDTDMQYF. CDR3 nucleotide sequence: TGTGCCAGCAGCTTAGGCTACGCTAGCGACACAGATATGCAGTATTTT.